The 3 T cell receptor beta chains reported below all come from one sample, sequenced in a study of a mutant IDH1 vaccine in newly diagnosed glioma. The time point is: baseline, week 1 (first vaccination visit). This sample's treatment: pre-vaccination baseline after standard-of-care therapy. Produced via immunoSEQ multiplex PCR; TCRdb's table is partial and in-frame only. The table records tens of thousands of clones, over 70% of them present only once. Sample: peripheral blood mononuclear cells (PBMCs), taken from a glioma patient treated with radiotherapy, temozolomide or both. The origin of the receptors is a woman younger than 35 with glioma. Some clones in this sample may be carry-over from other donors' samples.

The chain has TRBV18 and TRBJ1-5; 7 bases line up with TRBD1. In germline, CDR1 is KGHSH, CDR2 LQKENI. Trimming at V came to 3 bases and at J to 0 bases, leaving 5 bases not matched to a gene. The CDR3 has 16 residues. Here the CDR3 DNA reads TGTGCCAGCTCACCTTCACAGGGGTATAGCAATCAGCCCCAGCATTTT. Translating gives CASSPSQGYSNQPQHF.

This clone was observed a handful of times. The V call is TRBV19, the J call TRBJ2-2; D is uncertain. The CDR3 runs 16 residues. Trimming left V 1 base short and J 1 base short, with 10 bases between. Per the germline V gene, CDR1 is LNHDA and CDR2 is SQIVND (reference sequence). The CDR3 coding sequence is TGTGCCAGTAGTATAGTCGCAGACTGGAACACCGGGGAGCTGTTTTTT. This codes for CASSIVADWNTGELFF.

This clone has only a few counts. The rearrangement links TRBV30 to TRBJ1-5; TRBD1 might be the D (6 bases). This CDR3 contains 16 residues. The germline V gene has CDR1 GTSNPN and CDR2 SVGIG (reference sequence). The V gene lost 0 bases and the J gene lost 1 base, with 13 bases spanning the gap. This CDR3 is CAWSVRRGSSNQPQHF. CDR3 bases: TGTGCCTGGAGTGTACGCAGGGGATCAAGCAATCAGCCCCAGCATTTT. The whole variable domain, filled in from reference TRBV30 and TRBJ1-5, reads SQTIHQWPATLVQPVGSPLSLECTVEGTSNPNLYWYRQAAGRGLQLLFYSVGIGQISSEVPQNLSASRPQDRQFILSSKKLLLSDSGFYLCAWSVRRGSSNQPQHFGDGTRLSIL.